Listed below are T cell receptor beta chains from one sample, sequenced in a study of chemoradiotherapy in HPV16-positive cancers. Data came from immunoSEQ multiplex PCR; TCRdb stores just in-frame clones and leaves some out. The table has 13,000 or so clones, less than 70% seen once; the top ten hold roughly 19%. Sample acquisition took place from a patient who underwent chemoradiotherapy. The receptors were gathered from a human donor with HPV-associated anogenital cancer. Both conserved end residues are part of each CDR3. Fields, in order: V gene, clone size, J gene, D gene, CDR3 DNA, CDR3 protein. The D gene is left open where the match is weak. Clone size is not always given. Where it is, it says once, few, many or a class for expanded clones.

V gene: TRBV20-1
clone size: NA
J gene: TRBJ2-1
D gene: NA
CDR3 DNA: TGCAGTGCCCTGACAGGCTATCAGCAGTTCTTC
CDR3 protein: CSALTGYQQFF

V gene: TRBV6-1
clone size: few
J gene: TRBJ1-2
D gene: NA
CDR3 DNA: TGTGCCAGCAGTGAAGGGAGTACAGGGACTAACTATGGCTACACCTTC
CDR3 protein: CASSEGSTGTNYGYTF

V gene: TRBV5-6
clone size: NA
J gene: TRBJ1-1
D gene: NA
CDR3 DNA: TGTGCCAGCAGCGTTAACTGGAAGGGGAAAGGACAGGAAGCTTTCTTT
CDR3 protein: CASSVNWKGKGQEAFF

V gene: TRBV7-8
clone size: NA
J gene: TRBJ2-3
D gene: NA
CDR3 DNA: TGTGCCAGCAGCCCTCCGCGACGGGATACGCAGTATTTT
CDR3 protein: CASSPPRRDTQYF

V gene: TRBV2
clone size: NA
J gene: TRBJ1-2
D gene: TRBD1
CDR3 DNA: TGTGCCAGCAGAGAGACAGGGAACTATGGCTACACCTTC
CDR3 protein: CASRETGNYGYTF

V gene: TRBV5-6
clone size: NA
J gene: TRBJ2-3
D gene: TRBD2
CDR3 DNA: TGTGCCAGCAGCTGGGGGACTAGCGGGGCCTTCACAGATACGCAGTATTTT
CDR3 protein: CASSWGTSGAFTDTQYF

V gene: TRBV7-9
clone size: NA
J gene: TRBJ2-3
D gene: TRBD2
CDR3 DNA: TGTGCCAGCAGCTTAGGAGCGGGGGTTGGCACAGATACGCAGTATTTT
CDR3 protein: CASSLGAGVGTDTQYF

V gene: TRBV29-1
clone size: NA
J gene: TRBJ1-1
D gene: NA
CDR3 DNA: TGCAGCGTTGATACGACAGATGAAGCTTTCTTT
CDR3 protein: CSVDTTDEAFF

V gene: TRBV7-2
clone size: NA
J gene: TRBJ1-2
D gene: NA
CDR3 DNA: TGTGCCAGCAGCTTAAATTTTCGGCAGGGCGATGGCTACACCTTC
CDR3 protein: CASSLNFRQGDGYTF

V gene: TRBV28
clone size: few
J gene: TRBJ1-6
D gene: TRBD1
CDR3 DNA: TGTGCCAGCAGCCCGGGACAGGGTAGCTCACCCCTCCACTTT
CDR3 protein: CASSPGQGSSPLHF

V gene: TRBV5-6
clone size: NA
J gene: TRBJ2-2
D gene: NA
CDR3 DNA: TGTGCCAGCAGCTCTCTCCCGGGACAGAACACCGGGGAGCTGTTTTTT
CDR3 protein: CASSSLPGQNTGELFF

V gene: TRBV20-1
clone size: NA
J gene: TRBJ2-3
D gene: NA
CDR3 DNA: TGCAGTGCTCCTAGCGCCAGCGAGCAGTATTTT
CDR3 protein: CSAPSASEQYF

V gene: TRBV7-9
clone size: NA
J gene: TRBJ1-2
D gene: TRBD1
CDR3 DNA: TGTGCCAGCAGCTTAACCCTCGGACAGGGGCGCCGAGGGCTCTATGGCTACACCTTC
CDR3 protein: CASSLTLGQGRRGLYGYTF

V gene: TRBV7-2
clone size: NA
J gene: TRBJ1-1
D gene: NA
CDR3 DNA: TGTGCCAGCAGGATGGGATGGGGGTCGGGCACTGAAGCTTTCTTT
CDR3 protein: CASRMGWGSGTEAFF

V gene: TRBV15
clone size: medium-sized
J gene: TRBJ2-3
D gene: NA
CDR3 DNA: TGTGCCACCAGCTCATCACCGGGATCTAGCACAGATACGCAGTATTTT
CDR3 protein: CATSSSPGSSTDTQYF

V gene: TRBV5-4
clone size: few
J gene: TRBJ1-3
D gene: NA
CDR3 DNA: TGTGCCAGCAGCTTGGACTCAGGCTCTGGAAACACCATATATTTT
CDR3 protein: CASSLDSGSGNTIYF

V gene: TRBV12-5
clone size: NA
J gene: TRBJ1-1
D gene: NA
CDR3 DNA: TGTGCTAGTGGTTTGTCGTCAGGGATGACGAATCGAGCTTTCTTT
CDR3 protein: CASGLSSGMTNRAFF

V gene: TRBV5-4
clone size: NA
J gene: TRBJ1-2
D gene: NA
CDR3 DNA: TGTGCCAGCAGCCCCGGGACGGACAATTATGGCTACACCTTC
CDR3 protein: CASSPGTDNYGYTF

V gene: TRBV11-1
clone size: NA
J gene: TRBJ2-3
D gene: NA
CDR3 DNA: TGTGCCAGCAGCTTAAGACTAGTCACAGATACGCAGTATTTT
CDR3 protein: CASSLRLVTDTQYF

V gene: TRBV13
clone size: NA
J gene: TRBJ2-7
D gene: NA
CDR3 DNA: TGTGCCAGCAGCTTAGAGAGAGGGGACGAGCAGTACTTC
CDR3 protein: CASSLERGDEQYF

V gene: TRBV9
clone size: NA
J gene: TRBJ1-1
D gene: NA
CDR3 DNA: TGTGCCAGCAGCGTAGGAGCTAGTGAAGCTTTCTTT
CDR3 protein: CASSVGASEAFF

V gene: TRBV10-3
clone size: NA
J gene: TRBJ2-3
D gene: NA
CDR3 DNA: TGTGCCATCAGAGTGGGGGGTTCCGCCATTGATACGCAGTATTTT
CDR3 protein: CAIRVGGSAIDTQYF

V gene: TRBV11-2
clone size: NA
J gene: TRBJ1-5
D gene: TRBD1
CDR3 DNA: TGTGCCAGCAGCCCGACAGGGGGCCCTCAGCCCCAGCATTTT
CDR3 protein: CASSPTGGPQPQHF

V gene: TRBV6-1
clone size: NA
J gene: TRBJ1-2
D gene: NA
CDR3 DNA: TGTGCCAGCAGTGAAGCGCCGGAAAGTGCTAACTATGGCTACACCTTC
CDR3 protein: CASSEAPESANYGYTF

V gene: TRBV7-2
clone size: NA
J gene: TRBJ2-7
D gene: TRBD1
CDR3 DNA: TGTGCCAGCAGCTTAGGGACAGGTAGCTCCTACGAGCAGTACTTC
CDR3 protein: CASSLGTGSSYEQYF

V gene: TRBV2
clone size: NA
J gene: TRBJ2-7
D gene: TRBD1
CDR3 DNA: TGTGCCAGCAGTATAGGACAGGGTGCCCCCTACGAGCAGTACTTC
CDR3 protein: CASSIGQGAPYEQYF

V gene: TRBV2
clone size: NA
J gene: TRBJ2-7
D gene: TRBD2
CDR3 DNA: TGTGCCAGCAGTGAGGGGACTAGCGGGGGTAAGAGGCAGTACTTC
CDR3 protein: CASSEGTSGGKRQYF

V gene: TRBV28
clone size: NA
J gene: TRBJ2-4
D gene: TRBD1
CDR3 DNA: TGTGCCAGCAGTTTATGGGGGACAGGGAAAAACATTCAGTACTTC
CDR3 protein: CASSLWGTGKNIQYF

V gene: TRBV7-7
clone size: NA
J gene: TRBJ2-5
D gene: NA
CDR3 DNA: TGTGCTAGCAGCTCGGACAGTCAAGAGACCCAGTACTTC
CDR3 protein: CASSSDSQETQYF

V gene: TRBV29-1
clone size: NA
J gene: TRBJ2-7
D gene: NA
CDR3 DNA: TGCAGCGTTGCTCTCGGGGGGCTACACGAGCAGTACTTC
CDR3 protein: CSVALGGLHEQYF

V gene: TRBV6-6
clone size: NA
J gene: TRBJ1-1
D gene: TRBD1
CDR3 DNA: TGTGCCAGCAGACAGGGGTTGAACACTGAAGCTTTCTTT
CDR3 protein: CASRQGLNTEAFF

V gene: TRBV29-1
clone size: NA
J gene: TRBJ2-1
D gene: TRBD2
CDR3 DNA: TGCAGCGTCGCAGGACTAGCGGGGGGCCCCAATGAGCAGTTCTTC
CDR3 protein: CSVAGLAGGPNEQFF

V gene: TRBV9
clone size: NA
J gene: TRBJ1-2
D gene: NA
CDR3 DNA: TGTGCCAGCAGCGTAGACGGGACGGATTATGGCTACACCTTC
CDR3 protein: CASSVDGTDYGYTF

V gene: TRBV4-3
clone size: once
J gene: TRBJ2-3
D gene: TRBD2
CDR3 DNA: TGCGCCAGCAGCCCCAGCGGGGGCCAAGATACGCAGTATTTT
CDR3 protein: CASSPSGGQDTQYF

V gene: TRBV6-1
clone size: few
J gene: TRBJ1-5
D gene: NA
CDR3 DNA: TGTGCCAGCAGGGCGACAGTCAATCAGCCCCAGCATTTT
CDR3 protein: CASRATVNQPQHF

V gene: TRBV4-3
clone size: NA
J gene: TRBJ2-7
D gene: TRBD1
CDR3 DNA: TGCGCCAGCAGCCAAGATATGATACAGGGGGGTTACGAGCAGTACTTC
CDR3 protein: CASSQDMIQGGYEQYF

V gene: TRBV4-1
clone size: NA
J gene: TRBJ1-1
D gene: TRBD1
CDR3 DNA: TGCGCCAGCAGCCAACCAACCGGGATAGGACAGGCGTCAGCTTTCTTT
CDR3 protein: CASSQPTGIGQASAFF

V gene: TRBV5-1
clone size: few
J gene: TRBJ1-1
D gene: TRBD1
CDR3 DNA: TGCGCCAGCAGCCCTGGGACAGGTACTGAAGCTTTCTTT
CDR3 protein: CASSPGTGTEAFF

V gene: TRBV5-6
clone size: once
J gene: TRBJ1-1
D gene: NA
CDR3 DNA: TGTGCCAGCAGTCTTGGCCCTCCCTCCGGGGCGACGAACACTGAAGCTTTCTTT
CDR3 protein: CASSLGPPSGATNTEAFF

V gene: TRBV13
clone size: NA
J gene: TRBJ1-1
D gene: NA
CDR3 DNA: TGTGCCAGCAGCTTAGTATATCGGGGAAGCACTGAAGCTTTCTTT
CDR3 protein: CASSLVYRGSTEAFF

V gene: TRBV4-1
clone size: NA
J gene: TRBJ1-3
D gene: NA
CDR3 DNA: TGCGCCAGCGGACCGAGCTCTGGAAACACCATATATTTT
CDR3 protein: CASGPSSGNTIYF

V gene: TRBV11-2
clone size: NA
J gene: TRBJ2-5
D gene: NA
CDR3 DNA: TGTGCCAGCAGCTACTCGGACACGGGATTAGAGACCCAGTACTTC
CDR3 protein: CASSYSDTGLETQYF

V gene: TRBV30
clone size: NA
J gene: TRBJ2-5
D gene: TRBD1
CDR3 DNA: TGTGCCTGGAAGACAGGGCAGCATGGCCAAGAGACCCAGTACTTC
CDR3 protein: CAWKTGQHGQETQYF

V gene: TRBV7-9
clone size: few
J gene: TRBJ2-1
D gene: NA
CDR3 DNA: TGTGCCAGCAGGGGCCAGTTGGATGAGCAGTTCTTC
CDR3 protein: CASRGQLDEQFF

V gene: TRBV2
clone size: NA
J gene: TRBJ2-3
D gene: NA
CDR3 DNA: TGTGCCAGCAGTGAAATAGGGCGGGGCTTTAGCACAGATACGCAGTATTTT
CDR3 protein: CASSEIGRGFSTDTQYF

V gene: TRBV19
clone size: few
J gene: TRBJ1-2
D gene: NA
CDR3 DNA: TGTGCCACCCAACGGAGTCTCGATCGGCCTAGGGGAGGCTACACCTTC
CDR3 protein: CATQRSLDRPRGGYTF

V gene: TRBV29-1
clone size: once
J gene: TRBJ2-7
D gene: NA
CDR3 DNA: TGCAGCGCTTTTTTCCGTAACTCCTACGAGCAGTACTTC
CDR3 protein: CSAFFRNSYEQYF

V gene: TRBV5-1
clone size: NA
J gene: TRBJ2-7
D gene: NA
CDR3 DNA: TGCGCCAGCAGCTTGGACGGACGAGCCCTCCTCGAGCAGTACTTC
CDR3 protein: CASSLDGRALLEQYF

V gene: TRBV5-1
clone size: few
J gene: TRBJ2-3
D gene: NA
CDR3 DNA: TGCGCCAGCAGCCCCCGGGACAGCACAGATACGCAGTATTTT
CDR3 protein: CASSPRDSTDTQYF

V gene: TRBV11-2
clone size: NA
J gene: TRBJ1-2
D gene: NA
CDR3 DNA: TGTGCCAGCAGCTTAGACACAGGGTCTATCTATGGCTACACCTTC
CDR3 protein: CASSLDTGSIYGYTF

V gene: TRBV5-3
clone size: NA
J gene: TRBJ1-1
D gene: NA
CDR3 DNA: TGTGCCAGAAGCTGGGCTCTTCGGGGGTTCTCTTGGAACACTGAAGCTTTCTTT
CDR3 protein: CARSWALRGFSWNTEAFF

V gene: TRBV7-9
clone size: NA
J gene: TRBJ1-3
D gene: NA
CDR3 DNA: TGTGCCAGCAGCTTAGTTCCGGGAAAAGGTGGAAACACCATATATTTT
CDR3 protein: CASSLVPGKGGNTIYF

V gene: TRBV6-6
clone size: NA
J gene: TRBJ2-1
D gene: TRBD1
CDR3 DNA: TGTGCCAGCAGTTTCCCCGGGACAGGGACCAATGAGCAGTTCTTC
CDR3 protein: CASSFPGTGTNEQFF

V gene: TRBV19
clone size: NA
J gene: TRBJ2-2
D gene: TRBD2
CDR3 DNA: TGTGCCAGTAGTTTCATAGCGGGGAACACCGGGGAGCTGTTTTTT
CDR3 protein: CASSFIAGNTGELFF